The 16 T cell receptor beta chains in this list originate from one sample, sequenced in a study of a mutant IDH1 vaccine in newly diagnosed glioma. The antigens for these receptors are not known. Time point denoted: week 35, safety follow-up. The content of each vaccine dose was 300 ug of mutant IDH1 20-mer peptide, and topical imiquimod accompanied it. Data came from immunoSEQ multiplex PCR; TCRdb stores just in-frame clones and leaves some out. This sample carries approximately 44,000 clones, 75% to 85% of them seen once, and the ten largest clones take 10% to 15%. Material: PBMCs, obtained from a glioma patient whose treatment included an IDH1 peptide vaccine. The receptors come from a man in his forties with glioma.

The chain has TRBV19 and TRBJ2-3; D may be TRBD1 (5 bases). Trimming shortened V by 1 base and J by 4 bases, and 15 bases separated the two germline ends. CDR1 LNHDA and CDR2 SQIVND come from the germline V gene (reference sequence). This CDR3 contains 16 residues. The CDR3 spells CASSIGRGYPSDTQYF. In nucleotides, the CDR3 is TGTGCCAGTAGTATAGGAAGGGGTTATCCATCAGATACGCAGTATTTT.

CDR3 sequence: CASTDPGRPNYGYTF. The DNA of the CDR3 is TGTGCCAGCACCGACCCGGGACGGCCTAACTATGGCTACACCTTC. The V call is TRBV6-1, the J call TRBJ1-2, with a possible D match to TRBD1 (5 bases). CDR1 is MNHNS and CDR2 is SASEGT in the germline V gene. Trimming removed 7 bases at V and 0 bases at J, with 15 bases between. The CDR3 loop spans 15 amino acids.

CDR3 protein: CASSLGQGGYGYTF. Here the CDR3 DNA reads TGTGCCAGCAGCTTAGGCCAGGGGGGCTATGGCTACACCTTC. The chain combines TRBV11-2 with TRBJ1-2, with 7 bases matching TRBD1. Unmatched junction bases numbered 3, after V lost 1 base and J lost 4 bases. The CDR3 contains 14 residues. CDR1 and CDR2 (germline): SGHAT, FQNNGV.

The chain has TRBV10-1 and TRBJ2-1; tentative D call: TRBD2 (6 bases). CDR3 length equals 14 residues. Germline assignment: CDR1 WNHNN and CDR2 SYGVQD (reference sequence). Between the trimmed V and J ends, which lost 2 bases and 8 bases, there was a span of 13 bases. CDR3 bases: TGCGCCAGCAGTGAGCAACTAGCAGTCGATGAGCAGTTCTTC. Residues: CASSEQLAVDEQFF.

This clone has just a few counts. The CDR3 sequence is CASSLGGEGSYEQYV. CDR3 sequence (DNA): TGTGCCAGCAGCTTAGGCGGGGAGGGCTCCTACGAGCAGTACGTC. V is TRBV6-5 and J is TRBJ2-7, with 7 nucleotides matching TRBD2. V was clipped by 6 bases and J by 0 bases; unmatched bases: 8. The CDR3 spans 15 residues. CDR1 is MNHEY, CDR2 SVGAGI, per germline.

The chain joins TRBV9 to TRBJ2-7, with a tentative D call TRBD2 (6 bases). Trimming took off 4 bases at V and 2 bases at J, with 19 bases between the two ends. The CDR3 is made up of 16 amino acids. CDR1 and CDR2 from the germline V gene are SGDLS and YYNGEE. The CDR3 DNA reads TGTGCCAGCAGCTATCGACCCGGGACTTCTGCCTACGAGCAGTACTTC. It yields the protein CASSYRPGTSAYEQYF.

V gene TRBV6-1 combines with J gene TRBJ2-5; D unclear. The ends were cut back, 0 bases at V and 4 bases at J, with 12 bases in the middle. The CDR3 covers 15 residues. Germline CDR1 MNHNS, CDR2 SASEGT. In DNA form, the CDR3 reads TGTGCCAGCAGTGAAGCGATCGGATCCTTAGAGACCCAGTACTTC. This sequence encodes CASSEAIGSLETQYF.

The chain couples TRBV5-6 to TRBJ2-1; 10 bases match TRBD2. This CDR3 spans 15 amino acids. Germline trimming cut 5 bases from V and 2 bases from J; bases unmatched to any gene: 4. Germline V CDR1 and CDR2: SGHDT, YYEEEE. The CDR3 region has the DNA TGTGCCAGCAGTTCCGGGACTAGCGCCTACAATGAGCAGTTCTTC. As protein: CASSSGTSAYNEQFF.

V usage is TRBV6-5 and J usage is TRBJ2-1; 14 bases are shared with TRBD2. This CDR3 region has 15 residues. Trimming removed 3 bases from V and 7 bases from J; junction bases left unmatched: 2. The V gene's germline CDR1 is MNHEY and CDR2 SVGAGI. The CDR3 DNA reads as TGTGCCAGCAGTTATCGACTAGCGGGAGGGAATGAGCAGTTCTTC. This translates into CASSYRLAGGNEQFF.

The CDR3 loop is CASGLVQGRETQYF. DNA of the CDR3: TGTGCTAGTGGTTTGGTACAAGGGAGGGAGACCCAGTACTTC. The J gene is TRBJ2-5, the V gene TRBV12-5; TRBD2 is a possible D gene (6 bases). Germline loops: CDR1 LGHNT, CDR2 FRNRAP. The V and J ends lost 0 bases and 5 bases respectively, with 10 bases between them. The CDR3 spans 14 residues.

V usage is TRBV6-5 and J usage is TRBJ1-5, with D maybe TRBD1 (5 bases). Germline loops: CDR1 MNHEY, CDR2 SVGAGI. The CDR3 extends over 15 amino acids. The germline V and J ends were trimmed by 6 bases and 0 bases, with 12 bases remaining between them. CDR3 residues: CASSEDTYSNQPQHF. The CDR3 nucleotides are TGTGCCAGCAGCGAGGACACTTATAGCAATCAGCCCCAGCATTTT.

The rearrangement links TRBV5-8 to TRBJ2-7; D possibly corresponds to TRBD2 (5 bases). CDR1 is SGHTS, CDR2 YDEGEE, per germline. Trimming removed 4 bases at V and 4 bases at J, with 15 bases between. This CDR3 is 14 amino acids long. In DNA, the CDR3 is TGTGCCAGCAGCGCCCCTGTCGGGGTATACGAGCAGTACTTC. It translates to CASSAPVGVYEQYF.

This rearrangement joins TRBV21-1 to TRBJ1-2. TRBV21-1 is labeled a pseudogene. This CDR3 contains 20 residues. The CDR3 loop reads CASSNHAPKGTEGWNYGYTF. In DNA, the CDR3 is TGTGCCAGCAGCAATCACGCCCCTAAGGGCACAGAAGGGTGGAACTATGGCTACACCTTC.

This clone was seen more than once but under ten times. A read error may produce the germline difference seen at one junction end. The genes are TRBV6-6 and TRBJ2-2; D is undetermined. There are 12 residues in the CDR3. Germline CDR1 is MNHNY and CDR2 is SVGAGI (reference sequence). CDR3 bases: TGTGCCAGCAGTCCGAACATCGGGGAGCTGTTTTTT. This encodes CASSPNIGELFF.

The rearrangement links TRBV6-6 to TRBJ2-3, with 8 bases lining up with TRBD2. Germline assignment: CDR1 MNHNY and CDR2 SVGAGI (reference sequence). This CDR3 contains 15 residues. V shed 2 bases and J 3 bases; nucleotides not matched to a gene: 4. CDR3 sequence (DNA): TGTGCCAGCAGTTACCGAGCGGGAGTAACAGATACGCAGTATTTT. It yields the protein CASSYRAGVTDTQYF.

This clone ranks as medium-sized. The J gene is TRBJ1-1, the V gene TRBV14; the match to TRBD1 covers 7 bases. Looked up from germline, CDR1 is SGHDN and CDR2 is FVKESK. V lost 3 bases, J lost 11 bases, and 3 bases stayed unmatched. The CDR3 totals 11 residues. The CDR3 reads CASSHGTVAFF. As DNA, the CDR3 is TGTGCCAGCAGCCATGGGACAGTGGCTTTCTTT.